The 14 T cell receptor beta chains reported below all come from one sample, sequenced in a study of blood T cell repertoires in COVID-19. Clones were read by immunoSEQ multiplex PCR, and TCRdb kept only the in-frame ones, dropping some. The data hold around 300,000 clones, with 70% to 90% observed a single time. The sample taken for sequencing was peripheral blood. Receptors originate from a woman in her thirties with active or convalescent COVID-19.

In nucleotides, the CDR3 is TGTGCCAGCAGCCTGAGCTCCTATAATTCACCCCTCCACTTT. Residues: CASSLSSYNSPLHF. This sequence joins TRBV7-2 and TRBJ1-6; D call uncertain. Germline V gene sequence: CDR1 SGHTA, CDR2 FQGNSA. The CDR3 is made up of 14 amino acids. V was trimmed by 5 bases and J by 0 bases, leaving 5 bases between them.

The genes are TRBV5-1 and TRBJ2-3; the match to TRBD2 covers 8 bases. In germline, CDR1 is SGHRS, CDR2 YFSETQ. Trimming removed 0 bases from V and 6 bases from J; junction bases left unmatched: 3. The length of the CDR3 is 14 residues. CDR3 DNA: TGCGCCAGCAGCTTGGTAGCGGGGCAGGATACGCAGTATTTT. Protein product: CASSLVAGQDTQYF.

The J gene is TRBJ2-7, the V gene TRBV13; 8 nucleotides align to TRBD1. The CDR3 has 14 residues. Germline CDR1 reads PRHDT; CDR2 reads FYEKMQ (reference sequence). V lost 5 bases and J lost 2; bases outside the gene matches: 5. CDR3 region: CASSPDRVPYEQYF. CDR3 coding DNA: TGTGCCAGCAGCCCGGACAGGGTCCCCTACGAGCAGTACTTC.

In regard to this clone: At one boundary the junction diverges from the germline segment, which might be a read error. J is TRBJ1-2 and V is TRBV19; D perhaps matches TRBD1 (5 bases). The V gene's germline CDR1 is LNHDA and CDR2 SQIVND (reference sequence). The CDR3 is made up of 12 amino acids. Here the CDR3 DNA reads TGTGCCAGTAGTATCCCGGGGGGAATCCGCAACTTC. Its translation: CASSIPGGIRNF.

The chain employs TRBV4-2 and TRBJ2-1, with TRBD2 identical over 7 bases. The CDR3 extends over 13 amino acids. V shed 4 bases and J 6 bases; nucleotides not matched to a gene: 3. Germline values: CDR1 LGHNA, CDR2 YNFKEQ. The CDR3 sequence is CASSPVAGNEQFF. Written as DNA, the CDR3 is TGTGCCAGCAGCCCCGTAGCGGGCAATGAGCAGTTCTTC.

The CDR3: CASSSLRDSTDTQYF. The DNA for the CDR3 is TGTGCCAGCAGTTCCCTACGGGATAGCACAGATACGCAGTATTTT. This chain joins TRBV27 and TRBJ2-3, with a weak D call TRBD2 (5 bases). The V gene lost 4 bases and the J gene lost 0 bases, with 11 bases spanning the gap. CDR1 MNHEY and CDR2 SMNVEV come from the germline V gene (reference sequence). The length of the CDR3 is 15 residues.

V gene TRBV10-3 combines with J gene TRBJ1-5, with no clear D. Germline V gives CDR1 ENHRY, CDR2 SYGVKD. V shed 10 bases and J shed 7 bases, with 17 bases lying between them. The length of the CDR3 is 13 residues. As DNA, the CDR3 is TGTGCCACCGTCCGGGGAGAAGGGCAGCCCCAGCATTTT. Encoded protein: CATVRGEGQPQHF.

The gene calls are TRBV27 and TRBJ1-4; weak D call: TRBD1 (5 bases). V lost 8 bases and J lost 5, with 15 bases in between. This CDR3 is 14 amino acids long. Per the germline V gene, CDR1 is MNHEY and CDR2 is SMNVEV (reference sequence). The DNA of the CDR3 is TGTGCCAGCGGCCGGGGGGGTGGAAATGAAAAACTGTTTTTT. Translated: CASGRGGGNEKLFF. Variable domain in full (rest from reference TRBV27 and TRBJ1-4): EAQVTQNPRYLITVTGKKLTVTCSQNMNHEYMSWYRQDPGLGLRQIYYSMNVEVTDKGDVPEGYKVSRKEKRNFPLILESPSPNQTSLYFCASGRGGGNEKLFFGSGTQLSVL.

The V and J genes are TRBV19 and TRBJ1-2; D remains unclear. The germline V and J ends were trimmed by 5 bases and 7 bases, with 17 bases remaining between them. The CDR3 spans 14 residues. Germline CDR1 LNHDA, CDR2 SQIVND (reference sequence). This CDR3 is CASSRGLFPAGYTF. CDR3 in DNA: TGTGCCAGTAGTCGAGGACTCTTCCCAGCTGGCTACACCTTC.

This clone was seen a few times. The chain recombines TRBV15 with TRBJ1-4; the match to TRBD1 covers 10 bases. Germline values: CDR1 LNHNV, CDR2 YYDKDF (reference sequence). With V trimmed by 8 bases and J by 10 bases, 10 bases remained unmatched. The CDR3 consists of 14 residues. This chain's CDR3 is CATGDRTGGGKLFF. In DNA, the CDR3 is TGTGCCACCGGGGATCGGACAGGGGGAGGAAAACTGTTTTTT.

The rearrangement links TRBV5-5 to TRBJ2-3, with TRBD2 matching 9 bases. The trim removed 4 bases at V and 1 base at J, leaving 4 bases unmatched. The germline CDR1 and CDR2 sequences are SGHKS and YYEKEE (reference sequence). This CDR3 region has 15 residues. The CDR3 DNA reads TGTGCCAGCAGCGTTCCTAGCGGGGGCACAGATACGCAGTATTTT. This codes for CASSVPSGGTDTQYF. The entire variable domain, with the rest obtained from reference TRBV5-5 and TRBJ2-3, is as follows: DAGVTQSPTHLIKTRGQQVTLRCSPISGHKSVSWYQQVLGQGPQFIFQYYEKEERGRGNFPDRFSARQFPNYSSELNVNALLLGDSALYLCASSVPSGGTDTQYFGPGTRLTVL.

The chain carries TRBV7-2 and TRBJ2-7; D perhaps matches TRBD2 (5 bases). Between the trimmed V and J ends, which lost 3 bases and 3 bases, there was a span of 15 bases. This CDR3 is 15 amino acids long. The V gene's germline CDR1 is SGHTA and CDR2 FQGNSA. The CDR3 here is CASSLAGGPNYEQYF. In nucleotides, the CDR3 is TGTGCCAGCAGCTTGGCGGGCGGACCGAACTACGAGCAGTACTTC.

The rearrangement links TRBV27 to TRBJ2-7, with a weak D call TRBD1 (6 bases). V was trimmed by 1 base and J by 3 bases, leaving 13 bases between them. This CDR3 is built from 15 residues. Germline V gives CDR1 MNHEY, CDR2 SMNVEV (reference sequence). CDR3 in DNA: TGTGCCAGCAGTTTATTGCAGGGGAGTTACTACGAGCAGTACTTC. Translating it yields CASSLLQGSYYEQYF.

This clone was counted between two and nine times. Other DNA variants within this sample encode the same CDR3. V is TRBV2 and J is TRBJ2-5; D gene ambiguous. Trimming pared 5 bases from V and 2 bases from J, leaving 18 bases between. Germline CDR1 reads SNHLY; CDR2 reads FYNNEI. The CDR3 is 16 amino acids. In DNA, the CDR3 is TGTGCCAGCAGTTCCCGTGGCAGTCCCTTACAAGAGACCCAGTACTTC. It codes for CASSSRGSPLQETQYF.